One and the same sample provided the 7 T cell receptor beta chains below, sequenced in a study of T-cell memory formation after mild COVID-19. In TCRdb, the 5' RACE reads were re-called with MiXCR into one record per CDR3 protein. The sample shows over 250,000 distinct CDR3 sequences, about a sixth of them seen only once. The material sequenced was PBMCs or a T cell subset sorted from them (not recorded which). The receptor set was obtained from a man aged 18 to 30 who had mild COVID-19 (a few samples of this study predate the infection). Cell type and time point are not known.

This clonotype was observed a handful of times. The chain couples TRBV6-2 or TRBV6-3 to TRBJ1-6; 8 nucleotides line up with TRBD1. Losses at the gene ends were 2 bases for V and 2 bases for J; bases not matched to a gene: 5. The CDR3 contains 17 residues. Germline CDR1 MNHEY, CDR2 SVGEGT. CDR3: CASSYGRGHAYNSPLHF. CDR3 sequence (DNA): TGTGCCAGCAGTTACGGCAGGGGGCATGCCTATAATTCACCCCTCCACTTT.

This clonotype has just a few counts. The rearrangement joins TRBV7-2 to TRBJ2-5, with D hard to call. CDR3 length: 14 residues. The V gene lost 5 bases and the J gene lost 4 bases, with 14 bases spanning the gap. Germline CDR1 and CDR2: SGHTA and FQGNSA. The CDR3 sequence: CASSDPTGRETQYF. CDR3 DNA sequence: TGTGCCAGCAGCGACCCCACTGGAAGAGAGACCCAGTACTTC.

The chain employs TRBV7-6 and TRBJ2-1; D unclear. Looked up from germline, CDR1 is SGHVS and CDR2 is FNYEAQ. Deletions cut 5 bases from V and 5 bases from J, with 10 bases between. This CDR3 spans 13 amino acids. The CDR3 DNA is TGTGCCAGCAGCCCGATGGGCCACAATGAGCAGTTCTTC. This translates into CASSPMGHNEQFF.

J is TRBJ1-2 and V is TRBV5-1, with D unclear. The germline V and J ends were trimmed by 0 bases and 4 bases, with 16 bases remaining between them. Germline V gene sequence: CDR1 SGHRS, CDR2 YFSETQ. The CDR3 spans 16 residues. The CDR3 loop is CASSLGGSGFGYGYTF. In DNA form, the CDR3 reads TGCGCCAGCAGCTTGGGCGGGTCGGGGTTCGGCTATGGCTACACCTTC.

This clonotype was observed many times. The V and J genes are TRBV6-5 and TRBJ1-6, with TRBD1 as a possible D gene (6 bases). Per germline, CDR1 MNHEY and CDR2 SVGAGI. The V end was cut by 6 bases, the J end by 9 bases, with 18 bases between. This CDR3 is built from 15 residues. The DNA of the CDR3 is TGTGCCAGCAGCCAGTACACAGGGAGATCTTCACCCCTCCACTTT. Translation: CASSQYTGRSSPLHF.

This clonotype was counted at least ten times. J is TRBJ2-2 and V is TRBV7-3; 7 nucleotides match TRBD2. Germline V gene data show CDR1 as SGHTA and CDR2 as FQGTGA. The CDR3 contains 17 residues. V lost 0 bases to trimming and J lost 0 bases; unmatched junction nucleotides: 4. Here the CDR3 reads CASSLTSRGANTGELFF. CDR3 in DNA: TGTGCCAGCAGCTTAACATCACGGGGGGCGAACACCGGGGAGCTGTTTTTT.

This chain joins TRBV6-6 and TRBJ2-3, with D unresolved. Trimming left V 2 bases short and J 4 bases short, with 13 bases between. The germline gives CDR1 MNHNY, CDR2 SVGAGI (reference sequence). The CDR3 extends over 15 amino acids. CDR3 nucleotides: TGTGCCAGCAGTTACAGGCAGTCAGAGTCAGATACGCAGTATTTT. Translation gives CASSYRQSESDTQYF.